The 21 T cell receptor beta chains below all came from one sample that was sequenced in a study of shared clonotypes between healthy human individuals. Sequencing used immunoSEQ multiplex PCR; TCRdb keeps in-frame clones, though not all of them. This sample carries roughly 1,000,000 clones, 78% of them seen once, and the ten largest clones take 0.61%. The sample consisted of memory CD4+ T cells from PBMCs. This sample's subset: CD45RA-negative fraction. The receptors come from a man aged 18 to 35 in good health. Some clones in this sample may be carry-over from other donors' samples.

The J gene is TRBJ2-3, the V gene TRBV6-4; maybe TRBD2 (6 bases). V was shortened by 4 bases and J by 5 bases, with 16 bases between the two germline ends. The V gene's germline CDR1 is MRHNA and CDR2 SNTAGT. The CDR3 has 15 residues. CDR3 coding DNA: TGTGCCAGCAGTGTACGGGCGGGAACGGGAGATACGCAGTATTTT. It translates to CASSVRAGTGDTQYF.

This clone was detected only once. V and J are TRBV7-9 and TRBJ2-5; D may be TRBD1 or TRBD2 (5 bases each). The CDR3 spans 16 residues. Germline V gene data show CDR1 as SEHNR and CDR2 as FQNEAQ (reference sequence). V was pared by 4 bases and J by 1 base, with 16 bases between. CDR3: CASSYSGTPGQETQYF. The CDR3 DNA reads TGTGCCAGCAGCTACTCCGGGACCCCGGGCCAAGAGACCCAGTACTTC. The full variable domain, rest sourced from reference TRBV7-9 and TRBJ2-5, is DTGVSQNPRHKITKRGQNVTFRCDPISEHNRLYWYRQTLGQGPEFLTYFQNEAQLEKSRLLSDRFSAERPKGSFSTLEIQRTEQGDSAMYLCASSYSGTPGQETQYFGPGTRLLVL.

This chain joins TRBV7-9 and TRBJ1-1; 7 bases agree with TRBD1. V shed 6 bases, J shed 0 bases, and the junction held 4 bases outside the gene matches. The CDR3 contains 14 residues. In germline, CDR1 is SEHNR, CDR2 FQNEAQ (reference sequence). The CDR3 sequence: CASRPTGMNTEAFF. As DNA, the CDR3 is TGTGCCAGCAGACCGACAGGGATGAACACTGAAGCTTTCTTT. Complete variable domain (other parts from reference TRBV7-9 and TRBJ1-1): DTGVSQNPRHKITKRGQNVTFRCDPISEHNRLYWYRQTLGQGPEFLTYFQNEAQLEKSRLLSDRFSAERPKGSFSTLEIQRTEQGDSAMYLCASRPTGMNTEAFFGQGTRLTVV.

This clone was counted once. The CDR3 coding sequence is TGTGCCAGCTCACGGGGCCCTTCATCGTATGGCTACACCTTC. Encoded protein: CASSRGPSSYGYTF. The chain joins TRBV18 to TRBJ1-2; D might be TRBD1 (5 bases). Germline V gene data show CDR1 as KGHSH and CDR2 as LQKENI. The CDR3 consists of 14 residues. Trimming left V 4 bases short and J 5 bases short, with 14 bases between. Full variable domain (rest looked up from reference TRBV18 and TRBJ1-2): NAGVMQNPRHLVRRRGQEARLRCSPMKGHSHVYWYRQLPEEGLKFMVYLQKENIIDESGMPKERFSAEFPKEGPSILRIQQVVRGDSAAYFCASSRGPSSYGYTFGSGTRLTVV.

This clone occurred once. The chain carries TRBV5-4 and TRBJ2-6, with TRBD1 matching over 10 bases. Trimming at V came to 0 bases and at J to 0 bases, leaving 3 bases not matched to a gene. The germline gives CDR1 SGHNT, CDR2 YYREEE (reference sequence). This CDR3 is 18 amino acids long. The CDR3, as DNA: TGTGCCAGCAGCTTGGGGGGGACAGGGGCCTCTGGGGCCAACGTCCTGACTTTC. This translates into CASSLGGTGASGANVLTF.

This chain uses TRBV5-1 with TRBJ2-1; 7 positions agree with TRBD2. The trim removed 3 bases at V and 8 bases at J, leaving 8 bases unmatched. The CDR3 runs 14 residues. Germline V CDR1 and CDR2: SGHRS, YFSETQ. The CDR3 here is CASSSWAGDDEQFF. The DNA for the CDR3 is TGCGCCAGCAGCTCCTGGGCGGGAGACGATGAGCAGTTCTTC.

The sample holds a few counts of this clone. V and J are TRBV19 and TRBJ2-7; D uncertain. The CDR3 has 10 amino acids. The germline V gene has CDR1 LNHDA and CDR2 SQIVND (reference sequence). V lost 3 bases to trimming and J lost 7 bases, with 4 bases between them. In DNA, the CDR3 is TGTGCCAGTAGTATGGTTGAGCAGTACTTC. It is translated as CASSMVEQYF.

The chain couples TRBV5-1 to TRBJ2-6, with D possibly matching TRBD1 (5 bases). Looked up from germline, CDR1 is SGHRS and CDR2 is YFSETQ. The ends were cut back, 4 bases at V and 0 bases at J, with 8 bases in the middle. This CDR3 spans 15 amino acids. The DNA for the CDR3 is TGCGCCAGCAGCATCACAGGCTCTGGGGCCAACGTCCTGACTTTC. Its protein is CASSITGSGANVLTF.

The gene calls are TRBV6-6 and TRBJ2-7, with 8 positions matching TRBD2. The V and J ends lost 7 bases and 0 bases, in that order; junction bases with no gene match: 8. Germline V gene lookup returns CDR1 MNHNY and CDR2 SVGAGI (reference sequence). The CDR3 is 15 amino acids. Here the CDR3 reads CASIYQAGASYEQYF. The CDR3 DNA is TGTGCCAGCATCTATCAAGCGGGAGCCTCCTACGAGCAGTACTTC.

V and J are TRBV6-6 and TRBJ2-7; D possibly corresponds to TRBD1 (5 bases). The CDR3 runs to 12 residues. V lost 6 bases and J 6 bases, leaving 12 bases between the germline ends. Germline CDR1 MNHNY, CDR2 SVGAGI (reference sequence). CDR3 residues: CASRTQGFEQYF. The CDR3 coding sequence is TGTGCCAGCAGGACCCAGGGCTTCGAGCAGTACTTC.

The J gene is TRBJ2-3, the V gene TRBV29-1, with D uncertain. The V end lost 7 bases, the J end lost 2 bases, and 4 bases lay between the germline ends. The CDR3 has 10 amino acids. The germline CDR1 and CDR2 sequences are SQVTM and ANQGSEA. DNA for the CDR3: TGCAGCGGAAACACAGATACGCAGTATTTT. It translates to CSGNTDTQYF.

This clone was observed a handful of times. CDR3 bases: TGTGCCAGCAGCGTAGGGCACCTAAATCAGCCCCAGCATTTT. Its translation is CASSVGHLNQPQHF. This chain connects TRBV9 to TRBJ1-5, with no clear D. CDR1 is SGDLS, CDR2 YYNGEE, per germline. V was trimmed by 0 bases and J by 4 bases, leaving 8 bases between them. The CDR3 has 14 residues.

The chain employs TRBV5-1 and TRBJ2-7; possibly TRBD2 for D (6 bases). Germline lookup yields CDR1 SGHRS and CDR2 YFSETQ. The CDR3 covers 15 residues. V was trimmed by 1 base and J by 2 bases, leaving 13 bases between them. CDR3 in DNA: TGCGCCAGCAGCTTGACTACCGGGAGAGCCTACGAGCAGTACTTC. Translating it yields CASSLTTGRAYEQYF.

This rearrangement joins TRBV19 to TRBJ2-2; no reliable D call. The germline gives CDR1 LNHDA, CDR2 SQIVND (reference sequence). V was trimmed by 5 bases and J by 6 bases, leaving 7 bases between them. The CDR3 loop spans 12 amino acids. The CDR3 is CASSEVPGELFF. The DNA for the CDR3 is TGTGCCAGTAGTGAAGTGCCCGGGGAGCTGTTTTTT.

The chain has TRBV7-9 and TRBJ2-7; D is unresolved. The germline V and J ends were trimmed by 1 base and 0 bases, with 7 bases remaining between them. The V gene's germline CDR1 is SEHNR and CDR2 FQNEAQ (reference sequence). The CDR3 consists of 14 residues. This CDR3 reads CASSLDRFSYEQYF. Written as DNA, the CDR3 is TGTGCCAGCAGCTTAGACCGGTTCTCCTACGAGCAGTACTTC.

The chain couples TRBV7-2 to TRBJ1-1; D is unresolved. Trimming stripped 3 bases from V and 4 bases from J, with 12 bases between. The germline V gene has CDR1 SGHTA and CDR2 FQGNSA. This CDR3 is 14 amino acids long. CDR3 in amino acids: CASSFFVYGTEAFF. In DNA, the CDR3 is TGTGCCAGCAGCTTTTTCGTTTACGGCACTGAAGCTTTCTTT.

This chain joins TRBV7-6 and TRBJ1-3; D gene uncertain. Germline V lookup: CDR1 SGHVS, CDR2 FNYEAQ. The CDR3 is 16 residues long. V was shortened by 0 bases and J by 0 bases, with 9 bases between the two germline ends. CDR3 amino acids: CASSLARTTSGNTIYF. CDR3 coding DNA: TGTGCCAGCAGCTTAGCTCGGACTACCTCTGGAAACACCATATATTTT.

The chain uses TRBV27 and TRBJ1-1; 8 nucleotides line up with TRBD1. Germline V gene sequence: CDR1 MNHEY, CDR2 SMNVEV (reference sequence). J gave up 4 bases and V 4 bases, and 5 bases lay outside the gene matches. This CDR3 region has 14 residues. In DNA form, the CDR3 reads TGTGCCAGCAGTTCGAGGACAGGGCGCACTGAAGCTTTCTTT. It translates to CASSSRTGRTEAFF.

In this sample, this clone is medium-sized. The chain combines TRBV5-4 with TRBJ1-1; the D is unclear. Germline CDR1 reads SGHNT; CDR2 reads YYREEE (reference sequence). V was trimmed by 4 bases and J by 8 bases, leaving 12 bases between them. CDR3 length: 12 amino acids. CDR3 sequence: CASSDLDREAFF. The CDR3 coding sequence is TGTGCCAGCAGCGATCTCGACCGGGAAGCTTTCTTT.

The CDR3 nucleotides are TGCGCCAGCAGCCCACAACAGAGACCCCACACCGGGGAGCTGTTTTTT. Translated, it gives CASSPQQRPHTGELFF. This chain uses TRBV4-1 with TRBJ2-2; D uncertain. Trimming took off 4 bases at V and 3 bases at J, with 15 bases between the two ends. CDR3 length equals 16 residues. Germline V gives CDR1 MGHRA, CDR2 YSYEKL.

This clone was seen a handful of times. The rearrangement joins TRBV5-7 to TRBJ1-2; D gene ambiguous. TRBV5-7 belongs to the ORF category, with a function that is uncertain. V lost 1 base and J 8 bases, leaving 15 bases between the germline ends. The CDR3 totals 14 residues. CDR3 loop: CASSLSLASVGYTF. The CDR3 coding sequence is TGTGCCAGCAGCTTGTCATTGGCGTCGGTGGGCTACACCTTC.